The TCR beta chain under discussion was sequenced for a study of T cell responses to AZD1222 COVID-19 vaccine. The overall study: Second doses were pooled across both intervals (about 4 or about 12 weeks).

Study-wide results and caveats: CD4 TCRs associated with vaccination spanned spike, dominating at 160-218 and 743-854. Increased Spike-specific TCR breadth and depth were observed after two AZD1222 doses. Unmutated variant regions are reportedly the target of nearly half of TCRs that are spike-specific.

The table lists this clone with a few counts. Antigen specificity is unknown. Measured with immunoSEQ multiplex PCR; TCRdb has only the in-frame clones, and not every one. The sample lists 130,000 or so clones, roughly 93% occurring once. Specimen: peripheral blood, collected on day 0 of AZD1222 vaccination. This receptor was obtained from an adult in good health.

CDR3 coding DNA: TGTGCCAGCAGCTTAGGCCTCGCCCAAACAGATACGCAGTATTTT. Translating gives CASSLGLAQTDTQYF. This chain links TRBV11-3 with TRBJ2-3; D is ambiguous. Per germline, CDR1 SGHNT and CDR2 YENEEA. V was trimmed by 1 base and J by 3 bases, leaving 11 bases between them. This CDR3 is 15 amino acids long.